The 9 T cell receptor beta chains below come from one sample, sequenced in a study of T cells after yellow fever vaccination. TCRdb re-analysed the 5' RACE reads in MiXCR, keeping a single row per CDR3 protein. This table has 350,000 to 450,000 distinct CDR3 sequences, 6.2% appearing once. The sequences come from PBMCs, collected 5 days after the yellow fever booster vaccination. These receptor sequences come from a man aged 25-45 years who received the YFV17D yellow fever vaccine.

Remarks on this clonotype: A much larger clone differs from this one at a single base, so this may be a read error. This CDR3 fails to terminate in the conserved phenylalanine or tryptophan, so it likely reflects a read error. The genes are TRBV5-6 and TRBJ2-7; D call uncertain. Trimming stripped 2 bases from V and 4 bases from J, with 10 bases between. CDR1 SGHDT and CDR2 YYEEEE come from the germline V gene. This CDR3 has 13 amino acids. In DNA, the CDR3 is TGTGCCAGCAGCTTTAGGCCTTCATACGAGCAGTACTTA. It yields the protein CASSFRPSYEQYL.

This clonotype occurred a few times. The DNA for the CDR3 is TGTGCCATCAGTGACAGGGGGCCGGGGACTGAAGCTTTCTTT. This encodes CAISDRGPGTEAFF. V and J are TRBV10-3 and TRBJ1-1; 8 bases match TRBD1. V gave up 3 bases and J gave up 5 bases; unmatched junction bases: 5. Germline V gives CDR1 ENHRY, CDR2 SYGVKD. CDR3 length: 14 residues.

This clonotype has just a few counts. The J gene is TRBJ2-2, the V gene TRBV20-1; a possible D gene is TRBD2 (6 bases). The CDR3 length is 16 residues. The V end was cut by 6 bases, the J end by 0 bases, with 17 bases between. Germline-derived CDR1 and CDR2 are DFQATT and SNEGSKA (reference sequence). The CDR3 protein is CSAIQSGRPNTGELFF. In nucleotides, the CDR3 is TGCAGTGCCATCCAGTCGGGGAGGCCGAACACCGGGGAGCTGTTTTTT.

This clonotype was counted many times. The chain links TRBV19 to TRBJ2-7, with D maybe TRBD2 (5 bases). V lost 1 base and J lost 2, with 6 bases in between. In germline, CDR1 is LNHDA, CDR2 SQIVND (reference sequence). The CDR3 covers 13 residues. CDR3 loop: CASSIGRAYEQYF. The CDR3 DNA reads TGTGCCAGTAGTATAGGGCGGGCCTACGAGCAGTACTTC.

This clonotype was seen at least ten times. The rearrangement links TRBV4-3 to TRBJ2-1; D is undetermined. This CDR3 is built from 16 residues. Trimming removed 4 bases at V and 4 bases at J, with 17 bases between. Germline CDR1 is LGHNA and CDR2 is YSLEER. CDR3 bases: TGCGCCAGCAGCCTTCGATGGGGATTCGAGTACAATGAGCAGTTCTTC. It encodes CASSLRWGFEYNEQFF.

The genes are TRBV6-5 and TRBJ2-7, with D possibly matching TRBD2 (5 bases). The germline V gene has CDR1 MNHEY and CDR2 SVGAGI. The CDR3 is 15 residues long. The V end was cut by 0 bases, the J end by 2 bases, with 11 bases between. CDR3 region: CASSYSSAAAYEQYF. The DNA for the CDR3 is TGTGCCAGCAGTTACTCGTCAGCGGCGGCCTACGAGCAGTACTTC.

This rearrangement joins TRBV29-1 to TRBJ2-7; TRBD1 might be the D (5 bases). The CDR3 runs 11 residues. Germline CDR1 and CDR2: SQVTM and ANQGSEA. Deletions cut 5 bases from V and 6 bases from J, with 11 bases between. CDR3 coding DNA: TGCAGCGTTTTTCAGGGTGGCGAGCAGTACTTC. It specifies CSVFQGGEQYF.

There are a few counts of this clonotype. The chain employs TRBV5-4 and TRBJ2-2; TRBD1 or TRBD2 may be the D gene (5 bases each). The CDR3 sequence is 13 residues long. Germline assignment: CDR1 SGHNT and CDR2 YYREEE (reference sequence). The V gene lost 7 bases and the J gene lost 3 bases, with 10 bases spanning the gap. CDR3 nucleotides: TGTGCCAGCCCGGGACCCTACACCGGGGAGCTGTTTTTT. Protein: CASPGPYTGELFF. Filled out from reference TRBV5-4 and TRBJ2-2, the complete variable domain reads ETGVTQSPTHLIKTRGQQVTLRCSSQSGHNTVSWYQQALGQGPQFIFQYYREEENGRGNFPPRFSGLQFPNYSSELNVNALELDDSALYLCASPGPYTGELFFGEGSRLTVL.

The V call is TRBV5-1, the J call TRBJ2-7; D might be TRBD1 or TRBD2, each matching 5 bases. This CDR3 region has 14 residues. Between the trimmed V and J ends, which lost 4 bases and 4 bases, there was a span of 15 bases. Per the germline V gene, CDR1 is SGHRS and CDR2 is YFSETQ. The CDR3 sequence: CASSQEGWAYEQYF. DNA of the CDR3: TGCGCCAGCAGCCAAGAGGGGTGGGCTTACGAGCAGTACTTC.